The next 32 T cell receptor beta chains were all read from a single sample in a study of blood T cell repertoires in COVID-19. The data were produced by immunoSEQ multiplex PCR, yet TCRdb's version contains in-frame clones alone and is incomplete. This sample has about 260,000 clones; approximately 90% occur once, and the top ten carry approximately 3.7%. Input material: peripheral blood. Receptors were obtained from a man between 60 and 70 years old who had recovered from COVID-19.

The chain carries TRBV28 and TRBJ2-5; 11 nucleotides line up with TRBD1. This CDR3 comprises 15 residues. Germline CDR1 reads MDHEN; CDR2 reads SYDVKM. J lost 3 bases, V lost 2 bases, and 2 bases had no gene match. The CDR3 protein is CASSLGTGGKETQYF. CDR3 nucleotide sequence: TGTGCCAGCAGTTTAGGGACAGGGGGAAAAGAGACCCAGTACTTC.

The V gene is TRBV19, the J gene TRBJ2-7; D possibly corresponds to TRBD2 (5 bases). CDR3 length equals 16 residues. The germline V and J ends were trimmed by 0 bases and 0 bases, with 12 bases remaining between them. Germline V gives CDR1 LNHDA, CDR2 SQIVND (reference sequence). In DNA, the CDR3 is TGTGCCAGTAGTATAGATTCGAGGGCCTTCTCCTACGAGCAGTACTTC. Its protein is CASSIDSRAFSYEQYF.

The gene calls are TRBV9 and TRBJ2-7, with D possibly TRBD2 on 7 matching bases. This CDR3 has 14 amino acids. Looked up from germline, CDR1 is SGDLS and CDR2 is YYNGEE. The ends were cut back, 2 bases at V and 2 bases at J, with 11 bases in the middle. CDR3 sequence: CASSVGGGPYEQYF. For the CDR3, the DNA is TGTGCCAGCAGCGTGGGGGGGGGCCCCTACGAGCAGTACTTC.

This clone came up once. CDR3 sequence (DNA): TGTGCCAGCAGCTTGGGATCGGGGGGATTCGGAAACACCATATATTTT. It codes for CASSLGSGGFGNTIYF. This sequence joins TRBV11-2 and TRBJ1-3; the D gene is possibly TRBD1 (5 bases). V dropped 3 bases and J dropped 4 bases, with 16 bases sitting between them. In germline, CDR1 is SGHAT, CDR2 FQNNGV. The CDR3 sequence is 16 residues long.

The V call is TRBV4-2, the J call TRBJ1-2; D gene ambiguous. Germline V gene lookup returns CDR1 LGHNA and CDR2 YNFKEQ. The CDR3 extends over 14 amino acids. Trimming removed 0 bases at V and 3 bases at J, with 8 bases between. As DNA, the CDR3 is TGTGCCAGCAGCCAAGAAGACTCAGACTATGGCTACACCTTC. It is translated as CASSQEDSDYGYTF.

This chain connects TRBV7-2 to TRBJ2-7, with 8 bases aligning to TRBD1. Unmatched junction bases numbered 14, after V lost 1 base and J lost 6 bases. Germline loops: CDR1 SGHTA, CDR2 FQGNSA. The CDR3 is 17 residues long. CDR3 residues: CASSLGASVGQAAEQYF. CDR3 nucleotides: TGTGCCAGCAGCTTAGGGGCGTCTGTGGGACAGGCAGCCGAGCAGTACTTC. The whole variable domain, remainder taken from reference TRBV7-2 and TRBJ2-7, is GAGVSQSPSNKVTEKGKDVELRCDPISGHTALYWYRQSLGQGLEFLIYFQGNSAPDKSGLPSDRFSAERTGGSVSTLTIQRTQQEDSAVYLCASSLGASVGQAAEQYFGPGTRLTVT.

This chain uses TRBV10-2 with TRBJ1-2; D is unresolved. Germline lookup yields CDR1 WSHSY and CDR2 SAAADI. V was cut by 3 bases and J by 4 bases, with 6 bases left in between. There are 12 residues in the CDR3. The CDR3 nucleotides are TGCGCCAGCAGTGATAGTCCCTATGGCTACACCTTC. This sequence encodes CASSDSPYGYTF.

This clone was counted only a few times. The chain couples TRBV6-4 to TRBJ2-3; 9 nucleotides agree with TRBD2. V trimming: 2 bases; J trimming: 2 bases; junction bases outside the gene matches: 5. The CDR3 loop spans 16 amino acids. Germline CDR1 is MRHNA and CDR2 is SNTAGT. CDR3 DNA: TGTGCCAGCAGTGACGGGCGGGGGGGACACACAGATACGCAGTATTTT. Protein: CASSDGRGGHTDTQYF.

The chain combines TRBV9 with TRBJ1-2; D may be TRBD1 (5 bases). V gave up 4 bases and J gave up 5 bases, with 18 bases separating them. CDR3 length equals 15 residues. Germline CDR1 is SGDLS and CDR2 is YYNGEE. The CDR3 is CASSPGEGPGYGYTF. The CDR3 nucleotides are TGTGCCAGCAGCCCTGGGGAAGGGCCAGGGTATGGCTACACCTTC.

This clone was recorded only once. This chain links TRBV4-1 with TRBJ1-2, with a tentative D call TRBD1 (6 bases). Germline values: CDR1 MGHRA, CDR2 YSYEKL. This CDR3 has 16 residues. Trimming stripped 3 bases from V and 0 bases from J, with 14 bases between. The CDR3: CASSQFRDTSNYGYTF. CDR3 in DNA: TGCGCCAGCAGCCAGTTCAGGGACACCTCTAACTATGGCTACACCTTC.

The chain couples TRBV18 to TRBJ1-6, with 9 bases lining up with TRBD1. CDR1 and CDR2 from the germline V gene are KGHSH and LQKENI. Unmatched junction bases numbered 3, after V lost 2 bases and J lost 10 bases. The CDR3 totals 14 residues. CDR3: CASSPRTGDSPLHF. The CDR3 region has the DNA TGTGCCAGCTCACCAAGGACAGGGGACTCACCCCTCCACTTT.

The chain couples TRBV6-1 to TRBJ2-5; maybe TRBD2 (5 bases). This CDR3 spans 11 amino acids. The V end was cut by 6 bases, the J end by 3 bases, with 5 bases between. Germline CDR1 MNHNS, CDR2 SASEGT. The CDR3 reads CASSGKETQYF. DNA of the CDR3: TGTGCCAGCAGCGGGAAAGAGACCCAGTACTTC.

The gene calls are TRBV4-2 and TRBJ1-5; D uncertain. CDR1 and CDR2 (germline): LGHNA, YNFKEQ. Trimming left V 0 bases short and J 4 bases short, with 7 bases between. The length of the CDR3 is 14 residues. CDR3: CASSQDSGNQPQHF. Here the CDR3 DNA reads TGTGCCAGCAGCCAAGATTCCGGGAATCAGCCCCAGCATTTT.

This clone was detected only a few times. The chain has TRBV11-2 and TRBJ1-2; 7 positions match TRBD1. Germline trimming cut 2 bases from V and 7 bases from J; bases unmatched to any gene: 4. The CDR3 runs to 13 residues. The germline V gene encodes CDR1 SGHAT and CDR2 FQNNGV. CDR3 protein: CASSLTGAGGYTF. CDR3 nucleotides: TGTGCCAGCAGCTTAACAGGGGCGGGTGGCTACACCTTC.

The V and J genes are TRBV10-3 and TRBJ1-3, with a weak D call TRBD1 (5 bases). V gave up 0 bases and J gave up 3 bases, with 9 bases separating them. The CDR3 extends over 15 amino acids. Germline assignment: CDR1 ENHRY and CDR2 SYGVKD. In DNA form, the CDR3 reads TGTGCCATCAGTGAGTCCGGGACTCATGGAAACACCATATATTTT. Its protein is CAISESGTHGNTIYF.

The genes are TRBV29-1 and TRBJ1-4, with D possibly TRBD1 on 5 matching bases. The CDR3 is made up of 16 amino acids. With 2 bases removed from V and 2 bases from J, the gap between germline ends came to 15 bases. The V gene's germline CDR1 is SQVTM and CDR2 ANQGSEA. Written as DNA, the CDR3 is TGCAGCGTTGAAAACCTCGGCAGGGCGACTAATGAAAAACTGTTTTTT. Its protein product is CSVENLGRATNEKLFF.

The V and J genes are TRBV5-5 and TRBJ2-3, with TRBD2 matching 10 bases. The CDR3 consists of 18 residues. J was trimmed by 5 bases and V by 4 bases; bases with no gene match: 16. Germline V gives CDR1 SGHKS, CDR2 YYEKEE (reference sequence). CDR3 sequence: CASSPIFPRTSGEDTQYF. CDR3 DNA sequence: TGTGCCAGCAGCCCAATTTTCCCTCGGACTAGCGGAGAAGATACGCAGTATTTT.

The table lists this clone with a count of one. Germline and junction disagree at one end, which may indicate a read error. This sample also contains other DNA sequences that code for the same CDR3. The gene calls are TRBV30 and TRBJ2-7; the match to TRBD2 covers 11 bases. This CDR3 contains 15 residues. The germline V gene has CDR1 GTSNPN and CDR2 SVGIG (reference sequence). CDR3 DNA sequence: TGTGCCTGGAGTGTACTCCTAGCGGGGGGATACTCCCCCAACTTC. It codes for CAWSVLLAGGYSPNF.

This sequence joins TRBV7-3 and TRBJ2-2; no firm D call. V lost 3 bases, J lost 4 bases, and 6 bases lay in between. CDR1 and CDR2 from the germline V gene are SGHTA and FQGTGA. The CDR3 has 13 amino acids. The CDR3 DNA reads as TGTGCCAGCAGCTTTACTGGCACCGGGGAGCTGTTTTTT. As protein: CASSFTGTGELFF.

The chain is built from TRBV27 and TRBJ2-1; D may be TRBD2 (6 bases). The CDR3 length is 16 residues. The V end was cut by 3 bases, the J end by 0 bases, with 12 bases between. Per germline, CDR1 MNHEY and CDR2 SMNVEV (reference sequence). The CDR3: CASSFAGLSSYNEQFF. The DNA for the CDR3 is TGTGCCAGCAGTTTCGCGGGGCTGAGCTCCTACAATGAGCAGTTCTTC.

The gene calls are TRBV9 and TRBJ2-7; D not certain. Germline V gene sequence: CDR1 SGDLS, CDR2 YYNGEE. Trimming cost V 0 bases and J 0 bases, with 7 bases left between them. The CDR3 is 14 residues long. CDR3 in amino acids: CASSVGVSSYEQYF. In nucleotides, the CDR3 is TGTGCCAGCAGCGTAGGTGTCAGCTCCTACGAGCAGTACTTC.

Here the CDR3 reads CASSVQSQETQYF. DNA for the CDR3: TGTGCCAGTAGTGTTCAGTCCCAAGAGACCCAGTACTTC. The rearrangement links TRBV19 to TRBJ2-5; D is ambiguous. The CDR3 loop spans 13 amino acids. The V gene lost 5 bases and the J gene lost 1 base, with 8 bases spanning the gap. Germline V gene lookup returns CDR1 LNHDA and CDR2 SQIVND (reference sequence).

The genes are TRBV27 and TRBJ2-3; a possible D gene is TRBD1 (6 bases). The germline V gene encodes CDR1 MNHEY and CDR2 SMNVEV (reference sequence). This CDR3 has 16 residues. Trimming took off 2 bases at V and 2 bases at J, with 14 bases between the two ends. The CDR3 is CASSLVTGWVTDTQYF. CDR3 nucleotides: TGTGCCAGCAGTTTAGTAACAGGGTGGGTCACAGATACGCAGTATTTT.

This clone was counted only a few times. The rearrangement links TRBV6-5 to TRBJ1-3; the D gene is possibly TRBD1 (5 bases). Germline loops: CDR1 MNHEY, CDR2 SVGAGI. The V gene lost 6 bases and the J gene lost 0 bases, with 9 bases spanning the gap. This CDR3 contains 14 residues. CDR3 sequence reads: CASRDSYSGNTIYF. CDR3 sequence (DNA): TGTGCCAGCAGAGACAGCTACTCTGGAAACACCATATATTTT.

This clone was observed a handful of times. The chain employs TRBV1 and TRBJ1-3; TRBD1 is the table's D call and was not checked against the DNA. TRBV1 is a listed pseudogene. This CDR3 is 14 amino acids long. CDR3 amino acids: CTSSQAALGNTIYF. The CDR3 nucleotides read TGCACCAGCAGCCAGGCCGCTCTTGGAAACACCATATATTTT.

The V and J genes are TRBV6-5 and TRBJ1-5; D might be TRBD1 (5 bases). The CDR3 runs 15 residues. V shed 2 bases and J shed 0 bases, with 8 bases lying between them. CDR1 is MNHEY and CDR2 is SVGAGI in the germline V gene. The CDR3 nucleotides are TGTGCCAGCAGTTACGGGCAGGGTAGCAATCAGCCCCAGCATTTT. Residues: CASSYGQGSNQPQHF.

This clone was seen a handful of times. The CDR3 region has the DNA TGCAGTGCTAGTAACAGGGAAATTCCTAGTTACGAGCAGTACTTC. This gives the protein CSASNREIPSYEQYF. This chain joins TRBV20-1 and TRBJ2-7; possibly TRBD1 for D (6 bases). V lost 3 bases and J lost 4, with 19 bases in between. The CDR3 spans 15 residues. Germline V gives CDR1 DFQATT, CDR2 SNEGSKA (reference sequence).

The genes are TRBV30 and TRBJ2-2; TRBD2 is a possible D gene (6 bases). Germline CDR1 reads GTSNPN; CDR2 reads SVGIG (reference sequence). The CDR3 loop spans 14 amino acids. V lost 3 bases to trimming and J lost 4 bases, with 12 bases between them. The CDR3 protein is CAWRKAGGTGELFF. The CDR3, as DNA: TGTGCCTGGAGGAAAGCCGGGGGCACCGGGGAGCTGTTTTTT.

The rearrangement links TRBV18 to TRBJ1-6; 12 nucleotides line up with TRBD1. V shed 5 bases, J shed 7 bases, and the junction held 15 bases outside the gene matches. The CDR3 is 19 amino acids. CDR1 and CDR2 from the germline V gene are KGHSH and LQKENI. This chain's CDR3 is CASSIKPGQGAASNSPLHF. CDR3 in DNA: TGTGCCAGCTCAATAAAGCCGGGACAGGGGGCTGCCAGCAATTCACCCCTCCACTTT.

The chain has TRBV7-6 and TRBJ1-1, with D perhaps matching TRBD1 (5 bases). Between the trimmed V and J ends, which lost 4 bases and 6 bases, there was a span of 12 bases. From germline, CDR1 is SGHVS and CDR2 FNYEAQ. The CDR3 length is 13 residues. Written as DNA, the CDR3 is TGTGCCAGCAGCTCCCTATGGGGGGCTGAAGCTTTCTTT. It is translated as CASSSLWGAEAFF. The whole variable domain, filled in from reference TRBV7-6 and TRBJ1-1, reads GAGVSQSPRYKVTKRGQDVALRCDPISGHVSLYWYRQALGQGPEFLTYFNYEAQQDKSGLPNDRFSAERPEGSISTLTIQRTEQRDSAMYRCASSSLWGAEAFFGQGTRLTVV.

There are a few counts of this clone. This CDR3 is CASSLAGSIGNTIYF. DNA for the CDR3: TGCGCCAGCAGCTTGGCCGGGTCGATTGGAAACACCATATATTTT. This rearrangement joins TRBV5-1 to TRBJ1-3; D gene ambiguous. Looked up from germline, CDR1 is SGHRS and CDR2 is YFSETQ. Trimming left V 0 bases short and J 3 bases short, with 10 bases between. CDR3 length: 15 amino acids. Full variable domain (outside the CDR3, taken from reference TRBV5-1 and TRBJ1-3): KAGVTQTPRYLIKTRGQQVTLSCSPISGHRSVSWYQQTPGQGLQFLFEYFSETQRNKGNFPGRFSGRQFSNSRSEMNVSTLELGDSALYLCASSLAGSIGNTIYFGEGSWLTVV.

To note about this clone: Other DNA sequences of this sample code for an identical CDR3. The gene calls are TRBV7-2 and TRBJ1-6, with D perhaps TRBD1 (6 bases). This CDR3 is 15 amino acids long. Germline CDR1 SGHTA, CDR2 FQGNSA. Trimming stripped 5 bases from V and 0 bases from J, with 8 bases between. The CDR3 nucleotides read TGTGCCAGCAGCCTGACAGGCTCCTATAATTCACCCCTCCACTTT. Protein sequence: CASSLTGSYNSPLHF.